These 8 T cell receptor beta chains came from one sample sequenced in a study of regulatory T cells in long-lasting Graves disease. Researchers made TCR beta libraries by using iRepertoire HTBI primers and running Arm-PCR on CDR3 regions. Each CDR3 protein gets one entry after TCRdb re-called the multiplex PCR reads with MiXCR. The repertoire holds 450,000 to 600,000 distinct CDR3 sequences, about 17% seen once, with 9.5% to 15% in the top ten. Time point indicated: newly diagnosed GD, antithyroid drugs for less than 3 months. PBMC RNA was the source of the TCR library. The sample also formed part of further work on T cells in Graves' hyperthyroidism and ophthalmopathy.

The input for sequencing was peripheral blood mononuclear cells (PBMCs), taken at new diagnosis, from a patient treated with antithyroid drugs. The origin of the receptors is a man aged 35 to 55 with Graves disease.

The table lists this clonotype with many counts. This chain joins TRBV7-2 and TRBJ1-6, with TRBD1 identical over 9 bases. The length of the CDR3 is 18 residues. The germline V gene encodes CDR1 SGHTA and CDR2 FQGNSA. With 5 bases clipped from V and 8 bases from J, the junction kept 16 bases outside the gene matches. CDR3 sequence reads: CASSLEGTGTIRHSPLHF. DNA of the CDR3: TGTGCCAGCAGCCTAGAGGGGACAGGGACTATTCGTCATTCACCCCTCCACTTT.

The V gene is TRBV6-2 or TRBV6-3, the J gene TRBJ2-4; either TRBD1 or TRBD2 may supply D (5 bases each). V was shortened by 2 bases and J by 0 bases, with 23 bases between the two germline ends. The germline CDR1 and CDR2 sequences are MNHEY and SVGEGT. This CDR3 spans 20 amino acids. CDR3 bases: TGTGCCAGCAGTTACCCCGGGGCCCTTTCGTTCAGAAAAGCCAAAAACATTCAGTACTTC. It yields the protein CASSYPGALSFRKAKNIQYF.

The table lists this clonotype with many counts. The rearrangement links TRBV2 to TRBJ2-1; 7 nucleotides agree with TRBD1. CDR3 size: 15 residues. V lost 1 base to trimming and J lost 1 base; unmatched junction nucleotides: 1. Germline lookup yields CDR1 SNHLY and CDR2 FYNNEI. The CDR3 DNA is TGTGCCAGCAGTGAAGAGGGACAGTCCTACAATGAGCAGTTCTTC. It yields the protein CASSEEGQSYNEQFF.

V is TRBV18 and J is TRBJ2-3; 8 bases align to TRBD2. The V gene's germline CDR1 is KGHSH and CDR2 LQKENI. This CDR3 region has 17 residues. V was pared by 3 bases and J by 4 bases, with 12 bases of the junction left unmatched. CDR3 sequence: CASSPERELGLADTQYF. The CDR3 bases are TGTGCCAGCTCACCGGAGCGGGAGTTGGGGTTGGCAGATACGCAGTATTTT.

This clonotype was picked up one time. This probably arose from a read error, given a far larger clone one base away. The rearrangement joins TRBV3-1 to TRBJ2-5; 13 bases match TRBD2. Trimming cost V 5 bases and J 11 bases; bases outside gene matches: 8. The CDR3 totals 14 residues. Germline V CDR1 and CDR2: LGHDT, YNNKEL (reference sequence). CDR3 bases: TGTGCCAGCAGCTCACTAGCGGGAGGGGGTGAGCAGTACTTC. This gives the protein CASSSLAGGGEQYF.

The gene calls are TRBV28 and TRBJ1-5, with 7 bases that match TRBD1. Germline CDR1 MDHEN, CDR2 SYDVKM. V was pared by 3 bases and J by 8 bases, with 10 bases of the junction left unmatched. CDR3 length: 15 amino acids. The CDR3 spells CASSLPTRGGKPQHF. CDR3 bases: TGTGCCAGCAGTTTGCCGACCAGGGGGGGTAAGCCCCAGCATTTT.

This clonotype has just one count. This could be a read error, since a much larger clone is one nucleotide away. The V gene is TRBV29-1, the J gene TRBJ2-5, with D possibly matching TRBD1 (6 bases). CDR1 is SQVTM, CDR2 ANQGSEA, per germline. CDR3 length equals 14 residues. V was shortened by 3 bases and J by 7 bases, with 18 bases between the two germline ends. The CDR3 loop is CSVDDQQGLGTQYF. In DNA form, the CDR3 reads TGCAGCGTTGACGATCAACAGGGCCTTGGGACCCAGTACTTC.

In this sample, this clonotype turned up many times. V gene TRBV28 combines with J gene TRBJ2-5; 11 nucleotides agree with TRBD1. Germline CDR1 reads MDHEN; CDR2 reads SYDVKM. Trimming at V came to 5 bases and at J to 3 bases, leaving 11 bases not matched to a gene. This CDR3 is 17 amino acids long. CDR3 bases: TGTGCCAGCAGTCGGACAGGGGGCCCTCTTCTCGAAGAGACCCAGTACTTC. Translating it yields CASSRTGGPLLEETQYF.